This TCR beta chain was identified in a study of patients and donors after allogeneic stem cell transplantation. Trimming cost V 10 bases and J 4 bases, with 21 bases left between them. CDR3 length: 15 residues. Germline V lookup: CDR1 SGHRS, CDR2 YFSETQ. One entry per CDR3 protein results from TCRdb running MiXCR on the RT-PCR reads. Found here are approximately 150,000 distinct CDR3 sequences, roughly 24% of them singletons; the top ten hold 20% to 30%. This TCR was sampled from a human donor who was either an allogeneic HSCT recipient or a stem cell or donor lymphocyte infusion donor (not recorded which). It is not recorded whose cells these are; they may come from a transplant donor. Sequencing was carried out using blood, either unsorted or a sorted T cell fraction (not recorded which). The chain links TRBV5-1 to TRBJ2-4; D is undetermined. Here the CDR3 reads CAEIPPRPLKNIQYF. CDR3 sequence (DNA): TGCGCCGAAATTCCCCCGAGGCCACTGAAAAACATTCAGTACTTC. The full variable domain, with the rest looked up from reference TRBV5-1 and TRBJ2-4, is KAGVTQTPRYLIKTRGQQVTLSCSPISGHRSVSWYQQTPGQGLQFLFEYFSETQRNKGNFPGRFSGRQFSNSRSEMNVSTLELGDSALYLCAEIPPRPLKNIQYFGAGTRLSVL.